This T cell receptor beta chain is from a study of metastatic and nonmetastatic thyroid tumors. The overall study: Repertoires of blood and of tissue (tumor or nodule) from malignant and benign thyroid patients were compared. Study-wide results and limits: As reported, TCR beta diversity in blood and tumor was significantly higher in malignant thyroid tumors than in benign nodules.

Until they underwent thyroid surgery, no patient had received any treatment. As handled by the study authors: What underpinned the distant-metastasis classifier for papillary thyroid cancer was the set of CDR3 differences across clinicopathological groups. TCRdb called clones again from the PCR reads with MiXCR. In this record, the V and J calls reflect TCRdb's handling and not the investigators' own analysis. The sample holds tens of thousands of clones, 25% to 35% seen once. About this clone: The antigen is not known.

CDR1 is SGHTA and CDR2 is FQGNSA in the germline V gene. CDR3 length: 19 residues. The J segment lost 0 bases and the V segment lost 0 bases, leaving 7 bases of the junction unmatched. This chain connects TRBV7-2 to TRBJ2-7, with 14 bases identical to TRBD2. The sample comprised blood. The source is a female donor with papillary thyroid cancer or a benign thyroid nodule (not recorded which). Some clones in this sample may be carry-over from other donors' samples. In DNA, the CDR3 is TGTGCCAGCAGCTTAGCAGGACTAGCGGGAGGTCGGAGCTCCTACGAGCAGTACTTC. Translation gives CASSLAGLAGGRSSYEQYF.